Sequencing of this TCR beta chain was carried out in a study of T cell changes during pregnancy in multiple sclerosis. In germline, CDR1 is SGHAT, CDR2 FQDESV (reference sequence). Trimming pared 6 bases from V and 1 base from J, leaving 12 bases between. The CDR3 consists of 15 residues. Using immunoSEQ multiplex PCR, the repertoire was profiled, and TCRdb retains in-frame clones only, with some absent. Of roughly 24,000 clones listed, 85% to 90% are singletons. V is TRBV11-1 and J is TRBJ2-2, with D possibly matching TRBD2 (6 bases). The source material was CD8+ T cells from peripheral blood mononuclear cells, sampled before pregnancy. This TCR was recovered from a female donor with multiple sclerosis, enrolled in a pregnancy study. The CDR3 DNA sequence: TGTGCCAGCAGGGCGGGACGATGGAACACCGGGGAGCTGTTTTTT. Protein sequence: CASRAGRWNTGELFF.